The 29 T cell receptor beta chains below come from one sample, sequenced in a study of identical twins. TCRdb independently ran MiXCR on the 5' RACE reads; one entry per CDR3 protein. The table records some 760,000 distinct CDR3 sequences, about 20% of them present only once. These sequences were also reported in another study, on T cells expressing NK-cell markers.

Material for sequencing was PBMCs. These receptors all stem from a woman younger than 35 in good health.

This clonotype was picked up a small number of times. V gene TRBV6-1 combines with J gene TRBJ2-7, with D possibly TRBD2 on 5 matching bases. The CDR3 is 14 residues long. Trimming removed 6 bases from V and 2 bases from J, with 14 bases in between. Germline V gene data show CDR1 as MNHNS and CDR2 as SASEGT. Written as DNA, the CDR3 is TGTGCCAGCAGGAGAGGGCTTCTCACCTACGAGCAGTACTTC. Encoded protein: CASRRGLLTYEQYF.

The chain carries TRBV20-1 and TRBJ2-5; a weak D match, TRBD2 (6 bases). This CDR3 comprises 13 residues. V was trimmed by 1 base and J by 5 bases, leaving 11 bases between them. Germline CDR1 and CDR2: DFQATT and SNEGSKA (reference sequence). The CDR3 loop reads CSARAPGVETQYF. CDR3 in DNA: TGCAGTGCTAGAGCCCCGGGGGTGGAGACCCAGTACTTC.

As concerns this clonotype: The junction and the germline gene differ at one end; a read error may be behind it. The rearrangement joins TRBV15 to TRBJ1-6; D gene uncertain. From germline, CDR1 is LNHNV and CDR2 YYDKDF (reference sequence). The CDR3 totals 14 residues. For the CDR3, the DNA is TGTGCCACCAGCAGAGGTTTAAGGCCGCTTCCCGAGTACTTT. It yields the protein CATSRGLRPLPEYF. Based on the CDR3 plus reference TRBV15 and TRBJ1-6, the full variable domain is DAMVIQNPRYQVTQFGKPVTLSCSQTLNHNVMYWYQQKSSQAPKLLFHYYDKDFNNEADTPDNFQSRRPNTSFCFLDIRSPGLGDTAMYLCATSRGLRPLPEYFGNGTRLTVT.

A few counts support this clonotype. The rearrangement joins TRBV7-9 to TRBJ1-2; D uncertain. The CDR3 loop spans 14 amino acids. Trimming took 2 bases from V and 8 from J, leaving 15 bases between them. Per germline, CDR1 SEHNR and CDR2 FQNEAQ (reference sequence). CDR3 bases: TGTGCCAGCAGCTTAACCGAGACCCTATGGGGCTACACCTTC. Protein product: CASSLTETLWGYTF.

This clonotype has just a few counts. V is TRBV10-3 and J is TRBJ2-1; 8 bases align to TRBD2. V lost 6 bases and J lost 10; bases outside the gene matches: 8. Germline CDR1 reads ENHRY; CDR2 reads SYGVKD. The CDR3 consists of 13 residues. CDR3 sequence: CAISQGLAGEQFF. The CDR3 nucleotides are TGTGCCATCAGCCAAGGACTAGCAGGGGAGCAGTTCTTC.

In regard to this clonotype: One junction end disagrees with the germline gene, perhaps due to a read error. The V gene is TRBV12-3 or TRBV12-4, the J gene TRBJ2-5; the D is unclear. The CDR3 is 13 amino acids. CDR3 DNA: TGTGCTAGCAGTTTTTGGTCCGAAGAGACCCAGTACTTC. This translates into CASSFWSEETQYF.

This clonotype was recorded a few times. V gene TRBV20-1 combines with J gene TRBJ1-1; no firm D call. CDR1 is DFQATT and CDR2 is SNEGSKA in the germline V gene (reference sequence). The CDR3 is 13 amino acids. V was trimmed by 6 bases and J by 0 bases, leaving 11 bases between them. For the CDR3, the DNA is TGCAGTGCGTTGAACAGTTTGAACACTGAAGCTTTCTTT. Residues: CSALNSLNTEAFF.

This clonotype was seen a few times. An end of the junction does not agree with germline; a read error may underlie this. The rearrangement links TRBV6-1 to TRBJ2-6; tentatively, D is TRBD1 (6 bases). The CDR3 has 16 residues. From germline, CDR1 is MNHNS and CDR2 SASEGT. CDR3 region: CASSQRGISRANVLTF. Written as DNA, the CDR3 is TGTGCCAGCAGTCAAAGGGGGATCTCTCGGGCCAACGTCCTGACTTTC.

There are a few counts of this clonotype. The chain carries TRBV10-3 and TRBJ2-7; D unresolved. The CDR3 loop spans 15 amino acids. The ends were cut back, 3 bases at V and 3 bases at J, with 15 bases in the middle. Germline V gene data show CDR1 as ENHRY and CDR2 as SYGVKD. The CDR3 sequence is CAISEAVDGFYEQYF. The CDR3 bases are TGTGCCATCAGTGAAGCCGTCGACGGATTCTACGAGCAGTACTTC.

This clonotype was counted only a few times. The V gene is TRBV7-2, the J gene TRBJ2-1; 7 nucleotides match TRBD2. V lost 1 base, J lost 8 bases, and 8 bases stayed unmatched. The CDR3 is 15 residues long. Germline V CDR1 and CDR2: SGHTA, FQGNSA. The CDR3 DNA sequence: TGTGCCAGCAGCTTAGGGCTAGCGGAGGCGGATGAGCAGTTCTTC. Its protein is CASSLGLAEADEQFF.

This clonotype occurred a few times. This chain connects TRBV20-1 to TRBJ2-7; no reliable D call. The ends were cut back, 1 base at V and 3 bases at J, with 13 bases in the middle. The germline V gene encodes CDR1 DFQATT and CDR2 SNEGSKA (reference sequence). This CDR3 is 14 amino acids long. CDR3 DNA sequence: TGCAGTGCTAGAGTACCCTCGGCTAACTACGAGCAGTACTTC. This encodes CSARVPSANYEQYF.

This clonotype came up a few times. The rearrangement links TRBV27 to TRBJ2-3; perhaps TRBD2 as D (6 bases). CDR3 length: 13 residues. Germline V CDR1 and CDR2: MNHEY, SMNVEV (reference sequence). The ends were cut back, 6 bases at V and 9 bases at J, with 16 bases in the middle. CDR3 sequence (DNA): TGTGCCAGCAGCGGGAGTGGGATCGGCACGCAGTATTTT. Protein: CASSGSGIGTQYF.

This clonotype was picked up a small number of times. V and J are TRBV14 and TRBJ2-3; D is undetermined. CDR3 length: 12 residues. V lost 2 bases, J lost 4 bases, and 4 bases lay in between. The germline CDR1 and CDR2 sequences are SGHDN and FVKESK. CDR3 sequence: CASSQRADTQYF. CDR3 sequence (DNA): TGTGCCAGCAGCCAAAGGGCAGATACGCAGTATTTT.

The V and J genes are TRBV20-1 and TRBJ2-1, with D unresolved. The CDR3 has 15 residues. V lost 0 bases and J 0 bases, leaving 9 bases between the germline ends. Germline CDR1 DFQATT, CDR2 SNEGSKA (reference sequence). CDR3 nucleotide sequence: TGCAGTGCTAGAGATCGTCATATCTCCTACAATGAGCAGTTCTTC. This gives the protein CSARDRHISYNEQFF.

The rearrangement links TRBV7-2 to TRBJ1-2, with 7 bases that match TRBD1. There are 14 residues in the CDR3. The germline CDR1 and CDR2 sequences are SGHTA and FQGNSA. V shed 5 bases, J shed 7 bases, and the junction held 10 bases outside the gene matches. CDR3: CASSPLQGYGGYTF. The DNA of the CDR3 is TGTGCCAGCAGCCCGTTACAGGGGTATGGTGGCTACACCTTC.

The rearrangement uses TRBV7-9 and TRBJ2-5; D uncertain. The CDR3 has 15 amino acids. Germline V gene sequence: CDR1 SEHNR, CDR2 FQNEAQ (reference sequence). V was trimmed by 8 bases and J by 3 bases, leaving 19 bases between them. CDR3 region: CASQNLGRAKETQYF. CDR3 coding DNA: TGTGCCAGCCAAAACTTAGGGCGAGCAAAAGAGACCCAGTACTTC.

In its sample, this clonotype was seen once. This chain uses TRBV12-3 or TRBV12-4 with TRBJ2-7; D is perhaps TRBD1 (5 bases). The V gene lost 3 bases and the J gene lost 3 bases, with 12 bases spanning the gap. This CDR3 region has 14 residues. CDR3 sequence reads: CASSFSPQGYEQYF. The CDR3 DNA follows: TGTGCCAGCAGTTTCTCCCCCCAGGGCTACGAGCAGTACTTC.

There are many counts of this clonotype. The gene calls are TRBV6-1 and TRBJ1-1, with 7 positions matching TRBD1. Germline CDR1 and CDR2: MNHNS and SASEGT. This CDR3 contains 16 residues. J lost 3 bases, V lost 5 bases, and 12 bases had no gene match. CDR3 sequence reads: CASSPTHRGSDTEAFF. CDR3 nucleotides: TGTGCCAGCAGTCCGACCCACAGGGGAAGCGACACTGAAGCTTTCTTT.

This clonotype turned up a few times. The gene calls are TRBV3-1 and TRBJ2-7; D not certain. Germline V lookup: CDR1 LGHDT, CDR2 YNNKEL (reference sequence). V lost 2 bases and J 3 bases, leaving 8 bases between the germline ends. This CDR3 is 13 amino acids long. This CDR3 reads CASSQPSGYEQYF. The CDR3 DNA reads TGTGCCAGCAGCCAACCTTCGGGCTACGAGCAGTACTTC.

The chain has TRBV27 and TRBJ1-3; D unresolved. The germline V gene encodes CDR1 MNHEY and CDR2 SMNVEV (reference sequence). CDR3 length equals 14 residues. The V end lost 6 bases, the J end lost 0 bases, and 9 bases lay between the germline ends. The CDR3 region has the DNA TGTGCCAGCAGGGCCGGGCTCTCTGGAAACACCATATATTTT. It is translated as CASRAGLSGNTIYF.

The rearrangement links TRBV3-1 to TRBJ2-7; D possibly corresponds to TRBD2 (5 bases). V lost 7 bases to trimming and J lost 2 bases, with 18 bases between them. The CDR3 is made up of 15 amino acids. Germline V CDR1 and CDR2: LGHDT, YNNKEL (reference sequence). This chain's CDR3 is CASTRSKRQPYEQYF. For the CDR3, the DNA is TGTGCCAGCACCCGAAGCAAGCGGCAGCCCTACGAGCAGTACTTC.

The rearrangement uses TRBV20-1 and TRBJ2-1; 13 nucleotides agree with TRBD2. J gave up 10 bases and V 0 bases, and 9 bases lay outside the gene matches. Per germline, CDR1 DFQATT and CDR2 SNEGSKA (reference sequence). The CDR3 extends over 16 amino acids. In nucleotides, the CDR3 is TGCAGTGCTAGAGATAGAGGACTAGCGGGAGTACACGAGCAGTTCTTC. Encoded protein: CSARDRGLAGVHEQFF.

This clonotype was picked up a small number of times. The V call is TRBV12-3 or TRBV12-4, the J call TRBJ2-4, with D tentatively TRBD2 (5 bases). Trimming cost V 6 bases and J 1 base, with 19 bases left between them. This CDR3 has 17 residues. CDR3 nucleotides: TGTGCCAGCAGCTTCTGGGCGGGCAGAGACGCCAAAAACATTCAGTACTTC. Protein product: CASSFWAGRDAKNIQYF.

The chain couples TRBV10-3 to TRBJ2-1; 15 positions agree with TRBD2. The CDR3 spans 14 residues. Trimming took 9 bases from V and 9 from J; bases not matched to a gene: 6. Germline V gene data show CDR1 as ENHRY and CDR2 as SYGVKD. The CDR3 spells CAITGLAGGGEQFF. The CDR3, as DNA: TGTGCCATAACTGGACTAGCGGGAGGGGGTGAGCAGTTCTTC.

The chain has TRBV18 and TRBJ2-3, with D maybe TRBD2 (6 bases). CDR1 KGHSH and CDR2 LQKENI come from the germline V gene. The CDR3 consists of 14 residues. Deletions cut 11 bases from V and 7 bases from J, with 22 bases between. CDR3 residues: CASHGGDFRNTQYF. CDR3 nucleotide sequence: TGTGCCTCCCACGGAGGGGACTTCAGGAATACGCAGTATTTT.

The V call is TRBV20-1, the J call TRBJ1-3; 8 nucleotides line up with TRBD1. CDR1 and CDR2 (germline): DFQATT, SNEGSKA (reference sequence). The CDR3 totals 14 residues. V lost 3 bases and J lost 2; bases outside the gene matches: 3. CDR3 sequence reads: CSASQQGAGNTIYF. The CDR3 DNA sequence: TGCAGTGCTAGCCAACAGGGGGCTGGAAACACCATATATTTT.

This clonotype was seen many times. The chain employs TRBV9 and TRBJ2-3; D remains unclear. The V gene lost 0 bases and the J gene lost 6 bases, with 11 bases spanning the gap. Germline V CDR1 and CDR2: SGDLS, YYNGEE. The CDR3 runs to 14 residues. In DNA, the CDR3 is TGTGCCAGCAGCGTAGTTGGTTCATCGGATACGCAGTATTTT. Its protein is CASSVVGSSDTQYF.

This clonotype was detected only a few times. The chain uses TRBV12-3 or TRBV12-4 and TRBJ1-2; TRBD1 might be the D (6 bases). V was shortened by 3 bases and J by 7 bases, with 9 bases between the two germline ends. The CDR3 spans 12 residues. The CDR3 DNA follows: TGTGCCAGCAGTTTCTGGGGGGCTGGCTACACCTTC. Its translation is CASSFWGAGYTF.

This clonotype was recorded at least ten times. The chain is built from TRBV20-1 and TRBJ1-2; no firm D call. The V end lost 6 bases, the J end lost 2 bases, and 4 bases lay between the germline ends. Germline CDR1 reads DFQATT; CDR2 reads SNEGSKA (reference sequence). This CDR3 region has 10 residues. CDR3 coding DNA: TGCAGTGCCTTGAACTATGGCTACACCTTC. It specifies CSALNYGYTF.